This passage covers 27 T cell receptor beta chains from one sample sequenced in a study of CXCR3-negative and CXCR3-positive naive CD8 T cells. Libraries were UMI-labeled 5' RACE TRB cDNA. TCRdb reprocessed the 5' RACE reads and keeps a single row for each CDR3 protein, giving no DNA. Its clone listing holds about 58,000 distinct CDR3 sequences. The sample comprised naive CXCR3- CD8+ T cells from blood. Specified subset: CD45RO-CCR7+CD27+CD95- naive CD8+ T cells lacking CXCR3 (TNR3-). These receptors all come from a human donor in good health. Some clones in this sample may be carry-over from other donors' samples.

This sequence joins TRBV29-1 and TRBJ2-3; TCRdb names TRBD1, which stays unverified in the absence of DNA. Germline V gene sequence: CDR1 SQVTM, CDR2 ANQGSEA. CDR3 length equals 14 residues. CDR3 protein: CSVPGQGQENTQYF.

The chain is built from TRBV29-1 and TRBJ2-1; TCRdb picks TRBD2, but there is no DNA to check that call. Per germline, CDR1 SQVTM and CDR2 ANQGSEA. The CDR3 length is 14 residues. CDR3: CSVVLGRAGNEQFF.

The chain employs TRBV14 and TRBJ1-6; TCRdb designates TRBD1, a call that cannot be tested without DNA. This CDR3 has 15 amino acids. The germline gives CDR1 SGHDN, CDR2 FVKESK. CDR3 sequence reads: CASSQAPGNNSPLHF.

J is TRBJ2-2 and V is TRBV29-1. The CDR3 is 11 residues long. Germline V CDR1 and CDR2: SQVTM, ANQGSEA. CDR3 in amino acids: CSILNMGELFF.

V is TRBV20-1 and J is TRBJ2-5; TCRdb's assignment of TRBD1 cannot be checked, as there is no DNA. Per the germline V gene, CDR1 is DFQATT and CDR2 is SNEGSKA (reference sequence). CDR3 size: 14 residues. CDR3: CSARVLTGGETQYF.

V and J are TRBV6-1 and TRBJ1-4; TCRdb indicates TRBD1, and absent DNA this call remains unverified. The CDR3 extends over 14 amino acids. Germline values: CDR1 MNHNS, CDR2 SASEGT. CDR3 in amino acids: CASSLGRTPEKLFF.

The chain's CDR3 is CASSYSIVRRPESNQPQHF. The V gene is TRBV6-6, the J gene TRBJ1-5. Germline V gene lookup returns CDR1 MNHNY and CDR2 SVGAGI (reference sequence). The CDR3 is 19 amino acids.

This sequence joins TRBV5-1 and TRBJ2-2; TCRdb names TRBD1, which stays unverified in the absence of DNA. CDR3 length: 15 amino acids. The germline V gene encodes CDR1 SGHRS and CDR2 YFSETQ. The CDR3 loop is CASSFQQGHAGELFF.

The V gene is TRBV7-7, the J gene TRBJ2-1. Germline V gene lookup returns CDR1 SSHAT and CDR2 FNYEAQ (reference sequence). The CDR3 totals 12 residues. This chain's CDR3 is CASSPGWNEQFF.

V and J are TRBV7-2 and TRBJ2-1; TCRdb designates TRBD2, a call that cannot be tested without DNA. Germline lookup yields CDR1 SGHTA and CDR2 FQGNSA. The CDR3 is made up of 14 amino acids. CDR3 amino acids: CASSLAGLVNEQFF. The full variable domain, its missing parts supplied by reference TRBV7-2 and TRBJ2-1, is GAGVSQSPSNKVTEKGKDVELRCDPISGHTALYWYRQSLGQGLEFLIYFQGNSAPDKSGLPSDRFSAERTGGSVSTLTIQRTQQEDSAVYLCASSLAGLVNEQFFGPGTRLTVL.

The genes are TRBV29-1 and TRBJ2-3. The CDR3 length is 13 residues. Germline CDR1 is SQVTM and CDR2 is ANQGSEA. The CDR3 here is CSVTGLRTDTQYF.

This sequence joins TRBV28 and TRBJ2-2. Germline values: CDR1 MDHEN, CDR2 SYDVKM. CDR3 length equals 12 residues. The CDR3 sequence is CASSFYTGELFF. Complete variable domain (other parts from reference TRBV28 and TRBJ2-2): DVKVTQSSRYLVKRTGEKVFLECVQDMDHENMFWYRQDPGLGLRLIYFSYDVKMKEKGDIPEGYSVSREKKERFSLILESASTNQTSMYLCASSFYTGELFFGEGSRLTVL.

The genes are TRBV28 and TRBJ2-7; the D gene TCRdb calls, TRBD1, cannot be checked with no DNA. This CDR3 has 12 amino acids. Germline CDR1 reads MDHEN; CDR2 reads SYDVKM. The CDR3 is CASSRDHWTQYF. The variable domain in full, with the rest retrieved from reference TRBV28 and TRBJ2-7, is DVKVTQSSRYLVKRTGEKVFLECVQDMDHENMFWYRQDPGLGLRLIYFSYDVKMKEKGDIPEGYSVSREKKERFSLILESASTNQTSMYLCASSRDHWTQYFGPGTRLTVT.

The rearrangement uses TRBV6-2 or TRBV6-3 and TRBJ2-1; TCRdb selects TRBD2, and the lack of DNA leaves this call unchecked. CDR1 is MNHEY, CDR2 SVGEGT, per germline. The CDR3 has 18 amino acids. The CDR3 here is CASSYLWTSGDYNNEQFF.

The rearrangement links TRBV14 to TRBJ2-5. CDR1 is SGHDN and CDR2 is FVKESK in the germline V gene. The CDR3 consists of 16 residues. This CDR3 is CASSQDGVRPQETQYF.

V and J are TRBV12-3 or TRBV12-4 and TRBJ2-3. The CDR3 runs 15 residues. The CDR3 sequence is CASSYISGTADTQYF.

The chain couples TRBV29-1 to TRBJ2-1. The CDR3 consists of 12 residues. Germline V gene sequence: CDR1 SQVTM, CDR2 ANQGSEA. CDR3 amino acids: CSVVPINNEQFF.

This chain joins TRBV29-1 and TRBJ1-2; there is no DNA to check the TCRdb D call of TRBD1. CDR1 and CDR2 (germline): SQVTM, ANQGSEA. The CDR3 is made up of 12 amino acids. The CDR3 region is CSVEEGAYGYTF.

The genes are TRBV12-3 or TRBV12-4 and TRBJ1-2. This CDR3 has 15 amino acids. The chain's CDR3 is CASSSRDPGPHGYTF.

J is TRBJ2-2 and V is TRBV4-1. This CDR3 has 13 amino acids. Germline CDR1 MGHRA, CDR2 YSYEKL. CDR3: CASSQDYTGELFF.

The chain carries TRBV27 and TRBJ1-1; TCRdb lists TRBD1, though no DNA is available to test this call. From germline, CDR1 is MNHEY and CDR2 SMNVEV (reference sequence). The CDR3 sequence is 16 residues long. The chain's CDR3 is CASSPGQGYMNTEAFF.

V is TRBV29-1 and J is TRBJ2-5; TCRdb calls TRBD2, which cannot be checked without DNA. Germline lookup yields CDR1 SQVTM and CDR2 ANQGSEA. CDR3 length: 14 residues. The CDR3 loop reads CSVVPREVRETQYF.

CDR3 protein: CASSGTAGTVYTYEQYF. This rearrangement joins TRBV7-9 to TRBJ2-7; without DNA, the TCRdb call of TRBD1 cannot be checked. This CDR3 has 17 amino acids. Germline V gives CDR1 SEHNR, CDR2 FQNEAQ (reference sequence). The whole variable domain, remainder taken from reference TRBV7-9 and TRBJ2-7, is DTGVSQNPRHKITKRGQNVTFRCDPISEHNRLYWYRQTLGQGPEFLTYFQNEAQLEKSRLLSDRFSAERPKGSFSTLEIQRTEQGDSAMYLCASSGTAGTVYTYEQYFGPGTRLTVT.

The J gene is TRBJ2-5, the V gene TRBV12-3 or TRBV12-4; the D call from TCRdb, TRBD2, cannot be confirmed without DNA. CDR3 size: 16 residues. CDR3: CASSSRGTSHQETQYF.

The chain couples TRBV12-3 or TRBV12-4 to TRBJ2-1; TCRdb reports TRBD1, a call that lacks DNA to check it against. The CDR3 is made up of 14 amino acids. The CDR3 spells CASSLLGQHNEQFF.

This chain links TRBV7-2 with TRBJ1-5. This CDR3 is built from 14 residues. CDR1 SGHTA and CDR2 FQGNSA come from the germline V gene. CDR3: CASSFFDSNQPQHF.

This chain uses TRBV4-3 with TRBJ2-6. CDR3 length: 16 amino acids. Per the germline V gene, CDR1 is LGHNA and CDR2 is YSLEER. The CDR3 spells CASSPSSSSGANVLTF.